The 18 T cell receptor beta chains presented below share a single source sample, sequenced in a study of blood T cell repertoires in COVID-19. The assay was immunoSEQ multiplex PCR, and TCRdb's table has in-frame clones only and misses some. The data contain some 190,000 clones, about three quarters of them singletons. Sequencing was carried out using peripheral blood. The receptors originated from a woman between 45 and 60 years old with active or convalescent COVID-19.

This clone was recorded once. The chain couples TRBV5-1 to TRBJ2-5, with 11 bases matching TRBD2. Germline values: CDR1 SGHRS, CDR2 YFSETQ. This CDR3 has 15 residues. V trimming: 4 bases; J trimming: 4 bases; junction bases outside the gene matches: 6. This CDR3 reads CASSEVAGGRETQYF. The CDR3 bases are TGCGCCAGCAGCGAAGTAGCGGGGGGGAGAGAGACCCAGTACTTC.

The rearrangement uses TRBV25-1 and TRBJ1-1; D may be TRBD1 (6 bases). V shed 3 bases and J shed 4 bases, with 18 bases lying between them. Germline V CDR1 and CDR2: MGHDK, SYGVNS. The CDR3 runs to 16 residues. CDR3: CASSDPRGGPGTEAFF. In DNA form, the CDR3 reads TGTGCCAGCAGTGATCCTCGCGGGGGCCCGGGCACTGAAGCTTTCTTT.

The rearrangement links TRBV11-3 to TRBJ2-1; 10 bases agree with TRBD2. CDR1 is SGHNT, CDR2 YENEEA, per germline. Trimming at V came to 1 base and at J to 4 bases, leaving 4 bases not matched to a gene. The CDR3 is made up of 16 amino acids. The CDR3 DNA reads TGTGCCAGCAGCTTAGGGGTAGCGGGAGGTTACAATGAGCAGTTCTTC. Translation: CASSLGVAGGYNEQFF.

This clone occurred once. V gene TRBV19 combines with J gene TRBJ2-1; 8 bases are a match to TRBD2. CDR1 and CDR2 (germline): LNHDA, SQIVND (reference sequence). V was clipped by 3 bases and J by 0 bases; unmatched bases: 7. This CDR3 comprises 17 residues. CDR3 DNA sequence: TGTGCCAGTAGTATCCAGCGGGGGATGAGCTCCTACAATGAGCAGTTCTTC. Residues: CASSIQRGMSSYNEQFF.

The CDR3: CASSLNTEAFF. DNA of the CDR3: TGTGCCAGCAGTCTAAACACTGAAGCTTTCTTT. This rearrangement joins TRBV14 to TRBJ1-1; no clear D gene. This CDR3 contains 11 residues. In germline, CDR1 is SGHDN, CDR2 FVKESK. Trimming took 6 bases from V and 2 from J, leaving 4 bases between them.

The chain links TRBV19 to TRBJ1-1; 9 bases agree with TRBD1. This CDR3 region has 14 residues. Unmatched junction bases numbered 4, after V lost 3 bases and J lost 5 bases. The V gene's germline CDR1 is LNHDA and CDR2 SQIVND (reference sequence). The CDR3 here is CASSIRTGDTEAFF. DNA of the CDR3: TGTGCCAGTAGTATCCGGACAGGGGATACTGAAGCTTTCTTT.

This chain uses TRBV19 with TRBJ1-5, with 10 bases aligning to TRBD1. The V and J ends lost 7 bases and 7 bases, in that order; junction bases with no gene match: 7. The CDR3 spans 14 residues. CDR1 and CDR2 from the germline V gene are LNHDA and SQIVND (reference sequence). The CDR3 nucleotides read TGTGCCAGTACCCAAGGACAGGGGGAGCAGCCCCAGCATTTT. The encoded protein is CASTQGQGEQPQHF.

This chain connects TRBV3-1 (or the pseudogene TRBV3-2) to TRBJ1-2; TRBD1 might be the D (5 bases). Trimming shortened V by 0 bases and J by 0 bases, and 14 bases separated the two germline ends. This CDR3 has 17 residues. From germline, CDR1 is LGHDT and CDR2 YNNKEL (reference sequence). CDR3 nucleotide sequence: TGTGCCAGCAGCCAAGAAGAGGTCGGGGGAACTAACTATGGCTACACCTTC. Protein sequence: CASSQEEVGGTNYGYTF.

The CDR3, as DNA: TGTGCCAGCAGCCCAGGGGGCCTCACTGAAGCTTTCTTT. Protein product: CASSPGGLTEAFF. The V and J genes are TRBV6-2 or TRBV6-3 and TRBJ1-1; TRBD1 agrees at 8 bases. The CDR3 extends over 13 amino acids. V trimming: 6 bases; J trimming: 4 bases; junction bases outside the gene matches: 4. CDR1 is MNHEY and CDR2 is SVGEGT in the germline V gene.

The chain joins TRBV2 to TRBJ2-4, with 9 bases fitting TRBD1. The CDR3 consists of 15 residues. The trim removed 6 bases at V and 3 bases at J, leaving 6 bases unmatched. The V gene's germline CDR1 is SNHLY and CDR2 FYNNEI. The CDR3 region has the DNA TGTGCCAGCAGGGACAGGGGAGTAGACAAAAACATTCAGTACTTC. The encoded protein is CASRDRGVDKNIQYF.

The chain employs TRBV11-2 and TRBJ1-4; no clear D. V was cut by 4 bases and J by 2 bases, with 14 bases left in between. The germline gives CDR1 SGHAT, CDR2 FQNNGV. The length of the CDR3 is 16 residues. The CDR3 spells CASSSGSLGTNEKLFF. DNA for the CDR3: TGTGCCAGCAGCTCCGGGAGTCTCGGCACTAATGAAAAACTGTTTTTT.

The chain carries TRBV12-3 or TRBV12-4 and TRBJ1-2, with TRBD1 matching over 7 bases. The CDR3 is made up of 12 amino acids. The junction had 7 bases not matched to a gene; V was cut back by 7 bases and J by 8 bases. The CDR3 DNA reads as TGTGCCAGCACCGGGACAGTCTGGGGCTACACCTTC. Its protein is CASTGTVWGYTF.

The V gene is TRBV5-4, the J gene TRBJ2-5; D is perhaps TRBD1 (5 bases). V was shortened by 4 bases and J by 0 bases, with 10 bases between the two germline ends. CDR1 and CDR2 from the germline V gene are SGHNT and YYREEE (reference sequence). CDR3 size: 14 residues. The CDR3 DNA is TGTGCCAGCAGCGCCCAGACAGACCAAGAGACCCAGTACTTC. This codes for CASSAQTDQETQYF.

The chain carries TRBV5-6 and TRBJ1-6; the D gene is possibly TRBD1 (6 bases). This CDR3 contains 14 residues. Germline CDR1 reads SGHDT; CDR2 reads YYEEEE. Trimming stripped 5 bases from V and 14 bases from J, with 20 bases between. CDR3: CASSRRGAGGALHF. The CDR3 nucleotides read TGTGCCAGCAGTCGAAGGGGGGCCGGGGGGGCCCTCCACTTT.

J is TRBJ1-2 and V is TRBV28; perhaps TRBD1 as D (6 bases). This CDR3 is 14 amino acids long. Germline CDR1 and CDR2: MDHEN and SYDVKM. V lost 5 bases to trimming and J lost 4 bases, with 14 bases between them. The CDR3 bases are TGTGCCAGCAGTGATCGGACAGATATCTATGGCTACACCTTC. Translated, it gives CASSDRTDIYGYTF.

This clone was detected only once. The V and J genes are TRBV2 and TRBJ2-2, with D possibly TRBD1 on 5 matching bases. The CDR3 covers 13 residues. Trimming cost V 6 bases and J 4 bases, with 9 bases left between them. The germline V gene has CDR1 SNHLY and CDR2 FYNNEI. CDR3 in amino acids: CASRGLSTGELFF. The DNA of the CDR3 is TGTGCCAGCAGGGGGCTTTCCACCGGGGAGCTGTTTTTT.

V and J are TRBV11-2 and TRBJ2-3, with TRBD2 matching over 13 bases. The V gene's germline CDR1 is SGHAT and CDR2 FQNNGV. The trim removed 7 bases at V and 3 bases at J, leaving 4 bases unmatched. This CDR3 has 15 residues. CDR3 coding DNA: TGTGCCAGCAACAGACTAGCGGGGGGAACAGATACGCAGTATTTT. Protein sequence: CASNRLAGGTDTQYF.

The rearrangement uses TRBV5-1 and TRBJ1-4; D is perhaps TRBD1 (5 bases). The CDR3 loop spans 15 amino acids. Germline values: CDR1 SGHRS, CDR2 YFSETQ. V lost 4 bases and J 3 bases, leaving 13 bases between the germline ends. CDR3 bases: TGCGCCAGCAGCCTTGGGACTGGATCTAATGAAAAACTGTTTTTT. This codes for CASSLGTGSNEKLFF.